This is a list of T cell receptor beta chains from one sample in a study of blood T cell repertoires in COVID-19. The method was immunoSEQ multiplex PCR; TCRdb's version includes in-frame clones alone and lacks a portion of them. The sample includes 50,000 to 75,000 clones, about 76% of them seen just once. Material: peripheral blood. These receptors originate from a woman older than 75 with acute or convalescent COVID-19. CDR3s include the opening cysteine and the closing phenylalanine or tryptophan.

V	J	CDR3
TRBV24-1	TRBJ2-6	CAISGTSGANVLTF
TRBV5-1	TRBJ2-5	CASSLGREAHQETQYF
TRBV3-1/TRBV3-2	TRBJ1-1	CASSLSDREHTEAFF
TRBV30	TRBJ2-3	CAWSVQGADTQYF
TRBV18	TRBJ2-1	CASSPELAGNEQFF
TRBV5-8	TRBJ2-7	CASSRDRFYEQYF
TRBV6-5	TRBJ1-2	CASMGTAGGRERYTF
TRBV28	TRBJ1-2	CASRAPGVNYGYTF
TRBV28	TRBJ1-5	CASKQQGWRWDNQPQHF
TRBV7-2	TRBJ1-1	CASRAQGTNEAFF
TRBV28	TRBJ1-5	CASSPGGSNQPQHF
TRBV19	TRBJ2-1	CASSLTGGVNEQFF
TRBV27	TRBJ2-3	CASSSPAGTGKTDTQYF
TRBV6-5	TRBJ2-1	CASGLAGGWNEQFF
TRBV7-3	TRBJ2-1	CASSSDRDRGGNEQFF
TRBV11-2	TRBJ2-7	CASTLLRTGYYGQYF
TRBV28	TRBJ1-2	CASTFGLNYGYTF
TRBV28	TRBJ1-6	CASRIRGLVGSPLHF
TRBV7-3	TRBJ2-3	CASSLSGGTDTQYF
TRBV5-6	TRBJ2-2	CASSSRQGLNTGELFF
TRBV27	TRBJ2-1	CASTLSVPGLAGAYNEQFF
TRBV24-1	TRBJ2-2	CATSRQGGTGELFF
TRBV6-6	TRBJ1-3	CASSYRGAGGNTIYF
TRBV4-2	TRBJ2-7	CASSQDGSGRARYEQYF